Listed below are T cell receptor beta chains from one sample, sequenced in a study of beta chain features in type 1 diabetes. Repertoires were generated with immunoSEQ multiplex PCR, while TCRdb's copy carries only in-frame clones and drops some. The table shows tens of thousands of clones, with over 50% occurring only once. The material sequenced was Tregs from blood. The receptors derive from a woman aged 18-29 years in good health. CDR3s include the opening cysteine and the closing phenylalanine or tryptophan. Each record gives: clone size, D gene, J gene, V gene, CDR3 protein, CDR3 DNA. D genes are given only for firm matches. Only some rows state a clone size, as once, few, many or a class for expanded clones.

few | TRBD1 | TRBJ2-7 | TRBV5-1 | CASSEWDRGPYEQYF | TGCGCCAGCAGCGAATGGGACAGGGGACCCTACGAGCAGTACTTC
- | TRBD2 | TRBJ2-7 | TRBV27 | CASSLTSGGSYEQYF | TGTGCCAGCAGTTTGACTAGCGGGGGGTCCTACGAGCAGTACTTC
- | TRBD1 | TRBJ1-1 | TRBV5-1 | CASSWTGQNTEAFF | TGCGCCAGCAGCTGGACAGGCCAGAACACTGAAGCTTTCTTT
once | - | TRBJ2-5 | TRBV7-6 | CASSARGQETQYF | TGTGCCAGCAGCGCCAGGGGTCAGGAGACCCAGTACTTC
- | - | TRBJ2-5 | TRBV5-1 | CASSFLPQETQYF | TGCGCCAGCAGCTTCCTACCCCAAGAGACCCAGTACTTC
- | - | TRBJ2-1 | TRBV6-6 | CASSYSDGRTQFF | TGTGCCAGCAGTTACTCGGATGGGAGGACGCAGTTCTTC
- | TRBD2 | TRBJ2-7 | TRBV7-9 | CASSYNSGSGEQYF | TGTGCCAGCAGCTACAATAGCGGGAGTGGCGAGCAGTACTTC
- | - | TRBJ2-7 | TRBV6-1 | CASSRQYYEQYF | TGTGCCAGCAGCAGACAGTACTACGAGCAGTACTTC
few | TRBD1 | TRBJ1-1 | TRBV30 | CAVTGDSEAFF | TGTGCCGTCACAGGGGACTCTGAAGCTTTCTTT
few | TRBD1 | TRBJ2-7 | TRBV6-6 | CASRLTGGASYEQYF | TGTGCCAGCAGACTGACAGGGGGCGCTTCCTACGAGCAGTACTTC
- | TRBD1 | TRBJ2-2 | TRBV2 | CASTRDRSNTGELFF | TGTGCCAGCACCCGGGACAGGAGTAACACCGGGGAGCTGTTTTTT
- | - | TRBJ1-1 | TRBV6-6 | CASSYAGNTEAFF | TGTGCCAGCAGCTACGCGGGGAACACTGAAGCTTTCTTT
- | - | TRBJ2-5 | TRBV11-2 | CASSSRLPQETQYF | TGTGCCAGCAGTTCCCGTCTCCCCCAAGAGACCCAGTACTTC
- | - | TRBJ2-7 | TRBV5-1 | CASSLAQGSYEQYF | TGCGCCAGCAGCTTGGCACAGGGCTCCTACGAGCAGTACTTC
- | - | TRBJ2-5 | TRBV5-5 | CASSFEETQYF | TGTGCCAGCAGCTTCGAAGAGACCCAGTACTTC